Below are 13 T cell receptor beta chains sequenced from a single sample in a study of identifying expanded T cells in peripheral blood. Libraries were prepared by immunoSEQ multiplex PCR; TCRdb keeps only in-frame clonotypes and omits some of them. The sample contains tens of thousands of clones, about 87% of which appear only once. Sequences were obtained from blood. These receptors were collected from a person between 18 and 75 years old in good health.

The CDR3 protein is CSVVLGGSSPTDTQYF. CDR3 bases: TGCAGCGTTGTGTTGGGGGGTTCTTCCCCCACAGATACGCAGTATTTT. J is TRBJ2-3 and V is TRBV29-1, with D possibly TRBD2 on 6 matching bases. V lost 4 bases, J lost 2 bases, and 19 bases lay in between. Germline CDR1 SQVTM, CDR2 ANQGSEA. The CDR3 is 16 residues long.

This chain uses TRBV15 with TRBJ2-7; 9 bases are shared with TRBD1. The germline gives CDR1 LNHNV, CDR2 YYDKDF (reference sequence). Trimming removed 1 base from V and 6 bases from J; junction bases left unmatched: 7. The CDR3 covers 15 residues. The CDR3 DNA reads as TGTGCCACCAGCAGAGTCCAACAGGGGGCCGGCGAGCAGTACTTC. It translates to CATSRVQQGAGEQYF.

The gene calls are TRBV5-1 and TRBJ2-7, with 8 bases aligning to TRBD2. V trimming: 3 bases; J trimming: 0 bases; junction bases outside the gene matches: 8. This CDR3 region has 16 residues. CDR1 and CDR2 from the germline V gene are SGHRS and YFSETQ. In DNA, the CDR3 is TGCGCCAGCAGCTGGGGCCAGCGGGGGAACTCCTACGAGCAGTACTTC. It codes for CASSWGQRGNSYEQYF.

The chain is built from TRBV4-1 and TRBJ1-4; D gene uncertain. The CDR3 is made up of 13 amino acids. Germline V gives CDR1 MGHRA, CDR2 YSYEKL. V gave up 4 bases and J gave up 8 bases, with 11 bases separating them. CDR3 loop: CASSLPLGEKLFF. The DNA for the CDR3 is TGCGCCAGCAGCCTTCCTCTCGGGGAAAAACTGTTTTTT.

CDR3 nucleotides: TGCGCCAGCAGCCAACCAAGGTTTGGGGGGAGGTACGAGCAGTACTTC. Protein: CASSQPRFGGRYEQYF. V and J are TRBV4-1 and TRBJ2-7; possibly TRBD2 for D (6 bases). The CDR3 covers 16 residues. Between the trimmed V and J ends, which lost 2 bases and 4 bases, there was a span of 18 bases. Per germline, CDR1 MGHRA and CDR2 YSYEKL.

The V gene is TRBV6-6, the J gene TRBJ2-7; maybe TRBD1 (6 bases). This CDR3 has 14 amino acids. Germline V gene sequence: CDR1 MNHNY, CDR2 SVGAGI (reference sequence). Trimming removed 6 bases at V and 5 bases at J, with 17 bases between. CDR3 amino acids: CASRKFRDTHEQYF. The CDR3, as DNA: TGTGCCAGCAGGAAATTCCGGGACACACACGAGCAGTACTTC.

As to this clone: One base away lies a much larger clone, so this may be a sequencing read error. The rearrangement uses TRBV6-1 and TRBJ2-3; unclear D gene. Trimming pared 3 bases from V and 2 bases from J, leaving 6 bases between. The CDR3 extends over 13 amino acids. Germline V gives CDR1 MNHNS, CDR2 SASEGT. The chain's CDR3 is CASSDSTTDTQYF. The CDR3 DNA reads TGTGCCAGCAGTGACTCGACCACAGATACGCAGTATTTT.

V and J are TRBV11-2 and TRBJ2-3; TRBD1 agrees at 7 bases. Germline assignment: CDR1 SGHAT and CDR2 FQNNGV. This CDR3 contains 14 residues. V dropped 2 bases and J dropped 4; count of bases not matched to a gene: 3. In nucleotides, the CDR3 is TGTGCCAGCAGCTTAATCCAGGGGGCAGATACGCAGTATTTT. Protein: CASSLIQGADTQYF.

V gene TRBV27 combines with J gene TRBJ1-1; 7 bases map to TRBD1. With V trimmed by 4 bases and J by 5 bases, 10 bases remained unmatched. The germline gives CDR1 MNHEY, CDR2 SMNVEV (reference sequence). The CDR3 is 15 amino acids. The CDR3 sequence: CASSSTGDLGTEAFF. CDR3 in DNA: TGTGCCAGCAGTTCTACAGGGGATCTAGGTACTGAAGCTTTCTTT.

This clone appeared a few times. The chain joins TRBV10-3 to TRBJ2-3; 8 bases are shared with TRBD2. After removal of 6 bases from V and 1 base from J, the junction contained 6 bases not matched to a gene. CDR1 is ENHRY, CDR2 SYGVKD, per germline. This CDR3 has 15 residues. CDR3 residues: CAIRAPTSGTDTQYF. CDR3 sequence (DNA): TGTGCCATCAGAGCCCCGACTAGCGGCACAGATACGCAGTATTTT.

The gene calls are TRBV5-1 and TRBJ2-6, with D unclear. Trimming cost V 2 bases and J 0 bases, with 3 bases left between them. Per germline, CDR1 SGHRS and CDR2 YFSETQ. This CDR3 comprises 14 residues. The CDR3 DNA reads TGCGCCAGCAGCTTCGACTCTGGGGCCAACGTCCTGACTTTC. Translated, it gives CASSFDSGANVLTF.

The chain carries TRBV29-1 and TRBJ2-1; 11 bases are a match to TRBD1. Trimming took 4 bases from V and 6 from J; bases not matched to a gene: 5. Germline CDR1 is SQVTM and CDR2 is ANQGSEA. The CDR3 length is 14 residues. The CDR3 nucleotides are TGCAGCGTTGTGGACAGGGGGCTCGTCAATGAGCAGTTCTTC. It yields the protein CSVVDRGLVNEQFF.

The V gene is TRBV30, the J gene TRBJ1-3, with a weak D call TRBD1 (6 bases). The germline V gene has CDR1 GTSNPN and CDR2 SVGIG (reference sequence). The V and J ends lost 2 bases and 1 base respectively, with 9 bases between them. The CDR3 covers 14 residues. The CDR3 nucleotides are TGTGCCTGGAGTACAGGGTCTTCTGGAAACACCATATATTTT. Its translation is CAWSTGSSGNTIYF.